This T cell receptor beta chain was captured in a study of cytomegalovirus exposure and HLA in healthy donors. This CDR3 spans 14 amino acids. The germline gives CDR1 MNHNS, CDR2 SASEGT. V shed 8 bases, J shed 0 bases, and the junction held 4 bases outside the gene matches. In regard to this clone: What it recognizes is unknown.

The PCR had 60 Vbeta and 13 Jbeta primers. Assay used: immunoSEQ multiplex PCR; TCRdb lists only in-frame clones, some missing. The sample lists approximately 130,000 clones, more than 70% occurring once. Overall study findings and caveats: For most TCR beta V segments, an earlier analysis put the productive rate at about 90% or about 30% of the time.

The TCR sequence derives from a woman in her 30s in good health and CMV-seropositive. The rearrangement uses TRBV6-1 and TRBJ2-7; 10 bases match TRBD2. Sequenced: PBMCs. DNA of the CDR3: TGTGCCAGCCTACTAGCGGGAATCTCCTACGAGCAGTACTTC. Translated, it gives CASLLAGISYEQYF.